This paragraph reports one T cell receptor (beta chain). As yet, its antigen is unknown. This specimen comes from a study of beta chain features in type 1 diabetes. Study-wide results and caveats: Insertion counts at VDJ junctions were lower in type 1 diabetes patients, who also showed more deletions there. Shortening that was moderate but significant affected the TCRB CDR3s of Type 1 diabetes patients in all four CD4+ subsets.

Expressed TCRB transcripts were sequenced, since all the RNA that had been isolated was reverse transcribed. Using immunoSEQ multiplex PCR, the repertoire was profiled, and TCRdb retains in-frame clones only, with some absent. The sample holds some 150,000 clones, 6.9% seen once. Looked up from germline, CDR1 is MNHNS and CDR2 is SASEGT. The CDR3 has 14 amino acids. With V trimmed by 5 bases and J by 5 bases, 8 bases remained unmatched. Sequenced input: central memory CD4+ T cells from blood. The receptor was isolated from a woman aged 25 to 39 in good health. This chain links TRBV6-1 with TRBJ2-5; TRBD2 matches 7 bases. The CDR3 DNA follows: TGTGCCAGCAGTCGCGGGAGTGTCTGGGAGACCCAGTACTTC. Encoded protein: CASSRGSVWETQYF.